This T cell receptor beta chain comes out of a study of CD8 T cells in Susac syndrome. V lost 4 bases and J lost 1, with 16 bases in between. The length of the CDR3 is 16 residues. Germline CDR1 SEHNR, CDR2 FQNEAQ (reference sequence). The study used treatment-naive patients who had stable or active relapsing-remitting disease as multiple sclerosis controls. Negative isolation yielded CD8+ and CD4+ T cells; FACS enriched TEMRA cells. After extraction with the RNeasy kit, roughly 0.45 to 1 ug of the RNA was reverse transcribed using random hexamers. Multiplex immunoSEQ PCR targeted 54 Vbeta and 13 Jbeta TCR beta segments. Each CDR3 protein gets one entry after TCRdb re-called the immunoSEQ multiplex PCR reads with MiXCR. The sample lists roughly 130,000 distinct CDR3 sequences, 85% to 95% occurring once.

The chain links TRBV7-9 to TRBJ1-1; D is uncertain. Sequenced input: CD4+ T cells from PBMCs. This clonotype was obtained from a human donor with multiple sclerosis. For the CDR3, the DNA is TGTGCCAGCAGCTCAGATACTTGGTCAACGAACACTGAAGCTTTCTTT. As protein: CASSSDTWSTNTEAFF.